The source of this TCR beta chain is a study of T cells in localized non-small cell lung cancer. V was cut by 0 bases and J by 4 bases, with 11 bases left in between. CDR3 size: 16 residues. Germline CDR1 is SGHRS and CDR2 is YFSETQ. Method: immunoSEQ multiplex PCR; TCRdb's copy keeps in-frame clones and lacks some. The table records 50,000 to 75,000 clones, about 89% of them present only once. Source: peripheral blood, taken before any cancer treatment. The rearrangement links TRBV5-1 to TRBJ2-6; D is possibly TRBD2 (6 bases). The receptor was isolated from a man aged 40 to 69 with stage I lung adenocarcinoma. The CDR3 DNA is TGCGCCAGCAGCTTGGCAGGCGGGGCCGGGGCCAACGTCCTGACTTTC. Protein sequence: CASSLAGGAGANVLTF. The full variable domain, in which reference TRBV5-1 and TRBJ2-6 provide the parts outside the CDR3, is KAGVTQTPRYLIKTRGQQVTLSCSPISGHRSVSWYQQTPGQGLQFLFEYFSETQRNKGNFPGRFSGRQFSNSRSEMNVSTLELGDSALYLCASSLAGGAGANVLTFGAGSRLTVL.